This TCR beta chain was profiled in a study of graft-versus-host responses after intestinal transplantation. For this clone: Its antigen remains unidentified.

V dropped 5 bases and J dropped 5; count of bases not matched to a gene: 7. This CDR3 is 14 amino acids long. Germline V gene sequence: CDR1 MNHNS, CDR2 SASEGT. Sequencing was performed with immunoSEQ multiplex PCR; in TCRdb, only in-frame clones are kept and a portion is missing. In the table there are about 130,000 clones, about 90% of which are singletons. Specimen: unstimulated CD4+ T cells sorted from spleen or lymph node cells, collected before intestinal transplant. The receptor was isolated from a human donor who received an intestinal transplant. The rearrangement uses TRBV6-1 and TRBJ2-5; 8 bases fit TRBD1. The CDR3 DNA follows: TGTGCCAGCAGTCCGACAGGGGTTGGGGAGACCCAGTACTTC. Its translation is CASSPTGVGETQYF.